The rows below give T cell receptor beta chains drawn from one sample of a study of shared clonotypes between healthy human individuals. Assay used: immunoSEQ multiplex PCR; TCRdb lists only in-frame clones, some missing. The profile shows about 2.3 million clones, 80% to 95% of them singletons. The source material was naive CD4+ T cells from PBMCs. These receptors originate from a man aged 18 to 35 in good health. Some clones in this sample may be carry-over from other donors' samples. Each CDR3 is given with its conserved first and last residue. A D gene is named only where the DNA matches it firmly. The size entry is marked missing in some rows and otherwise reads once, few, many or a size class.

TRBD1 NA TRBJ1-3 TRBV5-7 TGTGCCAGCAGCTTGGTATGTGCAGGGGGAACTGGAAACACCATATATTTT CASSLVCAGGTGNTIYF
NA NA TRBJ1-5 TRBV7-9 TGTGCCAGCAGCTTCGAGGGGGGCAAGCAGCCCCAGCATTTT CASSFEGGKQPQHF
NA few TRBJ1-1 TRBV15 TGTGCCACCAGCAGAGTCGCCGGCCCGAGGACTGAAGCTTTCTTT CATSRVAGPRTEAFF
NA NA TRBJ1-3 TRBV28 TGTGCCAGCAACTTAGGGGGGGCAAGCTTTGGAAACACCATATATTTT CASNLGGASFGNTIYF
TRBD1 NA TRBJ1-5 TRBV28 TGTGCCAGCAGCTTCCCGGGACAGGGAACCCAGCCCCAGCATTTT CASSFPGQGTQPQHF
TRBD2 NA TRBJ2-3 TRBV5-4 TGTGCCAGCAGCCCTGGACTAGCGGACACAGATACGCAGTATTTT CASSPGLADTDTQYF
TRBD1 NA TRBJ2-7 TRBV28 TGTGCCAGCACCTCGCCAGGGGGATTCTCCTACGAGCAGTACTTC CASTSPGGFSYEQYF
NA NA TRBJ2-4 TRBV10-3 TGTGCCATCAGTGAGTCGTCGGTGGCCAAAAACATTCAGTACTTC CAISESSVAKNIQYF
NA NA TRBJ2-7 TRBV18 TGTGCCAGCTCACCCGAGAGGCACCGGGACACCAGGTACTTC CASSPERHRDTRYF
NA NA TRBJ1-4 TRBV4-1 TGCGCCAGCAGCCAAGATGCGCGACAGCAAGTGGCAACTAATGAAAAACTGTTTTTT CASSQDARQQVATNEKLFF
NA NA TRBJ1-1 TRBV14 TGTGCCAGCAGCCAATACGGGGCCGTAGGTGAAGCTTTCTTT CASSQYGAVGEAFF
NA NA TRBJ1-3 TRBV7-9 TGTGCCAGCAGCTTAAAGGGGGTCGCTGGAAACACCATATATTTT CASSLKGVAGNTIYF
TRBD1 NA TRBJ2-7 TRBV2 TGTGCCAGCAGTGGAGGGGGCAGGGGCGGCTACGAGCAGTACTTC CASSGGGRGGYEQYF
TRBD1 once TRBJ1-1 TRBV19 TGTGCCAGTGTACAGGGGGCGCGGGCCTTCGCTTTCTTT CASVQGARAFAFF
NA NA TRBJ2-6 TRBV19 TGTGCCAGTAGTACACAACCTTCTGGGGCCAACGTCCTGACTTTC CASSTQPSGANVLTF
NA NA TRBJ2-7 TRBV5-1 TGCGCCAGCAGCTTAACAGGGCCCACTTACGAGCAGTACTTC CASSLTGPTYEQYF
NA NA TRBJ2-5 TRBV6-5 TGTGCCAGCACCTACGGGCAGGGACCCCAAGAGACCCAGTACTTC CASTYGQGPQETQYF
TRBD1 NA TRBJ1-2 TRBV2 TGTGCCAGCAGTGCCCCAACAGGGGGTTTTAACTATGGCTACACCTTC CASSAPTGGFNYGYTF
NA NA TRBJ2-1 TRBV7-8 TGTGCCAGCAGCCCCCGGACAGATATCATCAATGAGCAGTTCTTC CASSPRTDIINEQFF
NA few TRBJ1-5 TRBV6-5 TGTGCCAGCAGTTACTCGCTCGGTTCTAATCAGCCCCAGCATTTT CASSYSLGSNQPQHF
NA NA TRBJ2-2 TRBV18 TGTGCCAGCTCACCACCGGCAAGGGTTGGGACCGGGGAGCTGTTTTTT CASSPPARVGTGELFF
NA NA TRBJ1-1 TRBV7-2 TGTGCCAGCAGAGGGGGACACTGGAACACTGAAGCTTTCTTT CASRGGHWNTEAFF
TRBD1 NA TRBJ2-7 TRBV5-4 TGTGCCAGCAGCCACGGGACAGGGGGCGCCTCCTACGAGCAGTACTTC CASSHGTGGASYEQYF
TRBD2 NA TRBJ2-3 TRBV29-1 TGCAGCGTTCGGGGGGTTTTCACAGATACGCAGTATTTT CSVRGVFTDTQYF
NA once TRBJ1-4 TRBV20-1 TGCAGTGCTGGACTATATGAAAAACTGTTTTTT CSAGLYEKLFF
NA NA TRBJ2-7 TRBV15 TGTGCCACCAGCAGACAGACTCACGAGCAGTACTTC CATSRQTHEQYF
TRBD1 NA TRBJ1-5 TRBV7-2 TGTGCCAGCAGCCCTAAGACGACAGGGGTGGGACAGCCCCAGCATTTT CASSPKTTGVGQPQHF
TRBD1 NA TRBJ2-2 TRBV6-1 TGTGCCAGCAGTGCGTCGGGACAGGCAAACACCGGGGAGCTGTTTTTT CASSASGQANTGELFF
NA NA TRBJ1-4 TRBV2 TGTGCCAGCAGTGGGGGGGGACCGACAGTCTCTAATGAAAAACTGTTTTTT CASSGGGPTVSNEKLFF
TRBD2 NA TRBJ2-1 TRBV11-3 TGTGCCAGCAGCTTCGGACTAGCGGGAGCATTCTCCAATGAGCAGTTCTTC CASSFGLAGAFSNEQFF
NA once TRBJ2-1 TRBV19 TGTGCCAGTAGTACGGGAGAAGCCCGAAGTGAGCAGTTCTTC CASSTGEARSEQFF
TRBD2 NA TRBJ2-3 TRBV27 TGTGCCAGCAGTGTCGGTTTGGGACTAGCGGGATCGGATACGCAGTATTTT CASSVGLGLAGSDTQYF
NA NA TRBJ2-5 TRBV9 TGTGCCAGCAGCGTAGGGGCTAGCATAATCCAAGAGACCCAGTACTTC CASSVGASIIQETQYF
NA NA TRBJ2-1 TRBV29-1 TGCAGCGGCGGGACCTCATACAATGAGCAGTTCTTC CSGGTSYNEQFF
NA NA TRBJ2-1 TRBV27 TGTGCCAGCAGTTTAAGGGGGGGCGGGAGCAGCTCCTACAATGAGCAGTTCTTC CASSLRGGGSSSYNEQFF
NA NA TRBJ2-5 TRBV5-6 TGTGCCAGCAGCTTGTACACGAACCAAGAGACCCAGTACTTC CASSLYTNQETQYF
TRBD2 NA TRBJ2-7 TRBV11-2 TGTGCCAGCAGCTTAGCGGGACGGGAGGACGAGCAGTACTTC CASSLAGREDEQYF
NA NA TRBJ1-4 TRBV25-1 TGTGCCAGCAGTGACCCGGGAGTATTCAGAGAAAAACTGTTTTTT CASSDPGVFREKLFF
TRBD1 NA TRBJ1-5 TRBV18 TGTGCCAGCTCACCCTTGACAGGGACTAATCAGCCCCAGCATTTT CASSPLTGTNQPQHF
NA NA TRBJ2-3 TRBV5-4 TGTGCCAGCAGCTCCACTGGAAGCACAGATACGCAGTATTTT CASSSTGSTDTQYF
TRBD1 once TRBJ1-4 TRBV19 TGTGCCAGTAGTATGGAAGGGACAGGGATAGAAAAACTGTTTTTT CASSMEGTGIEKLFF
NA NA TRBJ1-2 TRBV29-1 TGCAGCGTTGGAGGGGGGGGCTATGGCTACACCTTC CSVGGGGYGYTF
TRBD1 NA TRBJ1-1 TRBV5-4 TGTGCCAGCAGCTCGCGGACAGGGAGTAACTCGGTGAACACTGAAGCTTTCTTT CASSSRTGSNSVNTEAFF
NA NA TRBJ2-7 TRBV29-1 TGCAGCGCCGGTACAGGGCCTCAATCCTACGAGCAGTACTTC CSAGTGPQSYEQYF